Listed here are 15 T cell receptor beta chains from one sample, sequenced in a study of cytomegalovirus exposure and HLA in healthy donors. Amplification used 60 Vbeta primers and 13 Jbeta primers. Repertoires were generated with immunoSEQ multiplex PCR, while TCRdb's copy carries only in-frame clones and drops some. Here the sample spans about 98,000 clones, roughly three quarters being singletons. The sample taken for sequencing was PBMCs. Source of these receptors: a male donor in good health and CMV-seropositive.

V gene TRBV7-9 combines with J gene TRBJ1-6, with D possibly being TRBD1 (5 bases). Germline CDR1 SEHNR, CDR2 FQNEAQ (reference sequence). The CDR3 covers 14 residues. V was cut by 2 bases and J by 8 bases, with 10 bases left in between. CDR3 protein: CASSLSVRDSPLHF. The CDR3 DNA sequence: TGTGCCAGCAGCTTAAGCGTCAGGGATTCACCCCTCCACTTT.

The chain carries TRBV9 and TRBJ1-1; D unresolved. V lost 2 bases, J lost 0 bases, and 8 bases lay in between. In germline, CDR1 is SGDLS, CDR2 YYNGEE. The CDR3 spans 14 residues. CDR3 loop: CASSVNPVNTEAFF. DNA for the CDR3: TGTGCCAGCAGCGTGAACCCGGTGAACACTGAAGCTTTCTTT.

This clone was observed a handful of times. The V and J genes are TRBV4-1 and TRBJ2-4; 7 bases agree with TRBD2. The CDR3 extends over 16 amino acids. V shed 2 bases, J shed 0 bases, and the junction held 4 bases outside the gene matches. Germline-derived CDR1 and CDR2 are MGHRA and YSYEKL. The CDR3 DNA is TGCGCCAGCAGCCAACTAGCGGCCCTAGCCAAAAACATTCAGTACTTC. Translating it yields CASSQLAALAKNIQYF.

V usage is TRBV7-3 and J usage is TRBJ2-5; 7 positions match TRBD1. The CDR3 extends over 15 amino acids. The junction had 2 bases not matched to a gene; V was cut back by 0 bases and J by 1 base. Germline-derived CDR1 and CDR2 are SGHTA and FQGTGA. This CDR3 is CASSLTGTAQETQYF. DNA for the CDR3: TGTGCCAGCAGCTTAACGGGGACAGCCCAAGAGACCCAGTACTTC. The entire variable domain, with the rest obtained from reference TRBV7-3 and TRBJ2-5, is as follows: GAGVSQTPSNKVTEKGKYVELRCDPISGHTALYWYRQSLGQGPEFLIYFQGTGAADDSGLPNDRFFAVRPEGSVSTLKIQRTERGDSAVYLCASSLTGTAQETQYFGPGTRLLVL.

The chain uses TRBV28 and TRBJ2-1, with a weak D call TRBD1 (6 bases). In germline, CDR1 is MDHEN, CDR2 SYDVKM. The CDR3 has 14 residues. V lost 6 bases and J 4 bases, leaving 13 bases between the germline ends. The CDR3 DNA reads as TGTGCCAGCAGCGAGACAGGTTCATACAATGAGCAGTTCTTC. This encodes CASSETGSYNEQFF.

This clone appeared a few times. This chain connects TRBV25-1 to TRBJ2-2; TRBD1 agrees at 10 bases. Trimming cost V 6 bases and J 4 bases; bases outside gene matches: 5. The germline CDR1 and CDR2 sequences are MGHDK and SYGVNS. The CDR3 sequence is 15 residues long. In DNA, the CDR3 is TGTGCCAGCAGGACAGGGGGCGTGGGCACCGGGGAGCTGTTTTTT. Translation: CASRTGGVGTGELFF. Supplemented by reference TRBV25-1 and TRBJ2-2, the full variable domain reads EADIYQTPRYLVIGTGKKITLECSQTMGHDKMYWYQQDPGMELHLIHYSYGVNSTEKGDLSSESTVSRIRTEHFPLTLESARPSHTSQYLCASRTGGVGTGELFFGEGSRLTVL.

The V and J genes are TRBV19 and TRBJ2-2, with TRBD2 as a possible D gene (5 bases). Germline loops: CDR1 LNHDA, CDR2 SQIVND (reference sequence). V was trimmed by 1 base and J by 5 bases, leaving 8 bases between them. This CDR3 comprises 14 residues. Here the CDR3 DNA reads TGTGCCAGTAGTATAGTCTCGGGGACCGGGGAGCTGTTTTTT. This sequence encodes CASSIVSGTGELFF. Combining the CDR3 with reference TRBV19 and TRBJ2-2 gives the whole variable domain DGGITQSPKYLFRKEGQNVTLSCEQNLNHDAMYWYRQDPGQGLRLIYYSQIVNDFQKGDIAEGYSVSREKKESFPLTVTSAQKNPTAFYLCASSIVSGTGELFFGEGSRLTVL.

This rearrangement joins TRBV7-9 to TRBJ1-2, with 9 bases matching TRBD1. Trimming at V came to 5 bases and at J to 11 bases, leaving 12 bases not matched to a gene. The germline gives CDR1 SEHNR, CDR2 FQNEAQ (reference sequence). CDR3 length: 14 amino acids. In DNA, the CDR3 is TGTGCCAGCAGCGATGCCGGACCGACAGGGGGGTACACCTTC. Its protein product is CASSDAGPTGGYTF. The entire variable domain, with the rest obtained from reference TRBV7-9 and TRBJ1-2, is as follows: DTGVSQNPRHKITKRGQNVTFRCDPISEHNRLYWYRQTLGQGPEFLTYFQNEAQLEKSRLLSDRFSAERPKGSFSTLEIQRTEQGDSAMYLCASSDAGPTGGYTFGSGTRLTVV.

V is TRBV30 and J is TRBJ2-5, with 15 positions matching TRBD2. V shed 4 bases, J shed 2 bases, and the junction held 5 bases outside the gene matches. Germline values: CDR1 GTSNPN, CDR2 SVGIG (reference sequence). The CDR3 spans 16 residues. The chain's CDR3 is CAWTSGLAGGQETQYF. Written as DNA, the CDR3 is TGTGCCTGGACCTCGGGACTAGCGGGGGGACAAGAGACCCAGTACTTC.

This rearrangement joins TRBV4-3 to TRBJ2-7; maybe TRBD2 (6 bases). This CDR3 region has 17 residues. Germline V CDR1 and CDR2: LGHNA, YSLEER. The V and J ends lost 2 bases and 2 bases respectively, with 19 bases between them. The CDR3 spells CASSQPPPIAEPYEQYF. As DNA, the CDR3 is TGCGCCAGCAGCCAACCCCCGCCCATAGCGGAACCCTACGAGCAGTACTTC.

As for this clone: At one boundary the junction diverges from the germline segment, which might be a read error. This sequence joins TRBV2 and TRBJ2-1; a possible D gene is TRBD1 (6 bases). CDR1 is SNHLY and CDR2 is FYNNEI in the germline V gene. This CDR3 spans 12 amino acids. CDR3 region: CASTFGDNERFF. The CDR3, as DNA: TGTGCCAGCACGTTTGGGGACAATGAGCGGTTCTTC.

This clone appeared a single time. The chain carries TRBV11-3 and TRBJ2-1, with 11 bases that match TRBD2. The CDR3 runs 14 residues. Germline CDR1 and CDR2: SGHNT and YENEEA. J gave up 7 bases and V 5 bases, and 4 bases lay outside the gene matches. CDR3 coding DNA: TGTGCCAGCAGCCGTAGCGGGAGGGGGAATGAGCAGTTCTTC. Protein sequence: CASSRSGRGNEQFF.

The count of this clone is one. V is TRBV28 and J is TRBJ2-1; D is possibly TRBD1 (6 bases). The ends were cut back, 5 bases at V and 12 bases at J, with 20 bases in the middle. This CDR3 contains 14 residues. Germline V gene data show CDR1 as MDHEN and CDR2 as SYDVKM. CDR3 in amino acids: CASSRLGAAARQFF. The CDR3 bases are TGTGCCAGCAGTCGCCTGGGGGCTGCGGCCAGGCAGTTCTTC. Full variable domain (outside the CDR3, taken from reference TRBV28 and TRBJ2-1): DVKVTQSSRYLVKRTGEKVFLECVQDMDHENMFWYRQDPGLGLRLIYFSYDVKMKEKGDIPEGYSVSREKKERFSLILESASTNQTSMYLCASSRLGAAARQFFGPGTRLTVL.

The gene calls are TRBV4-1 and TRBJ2-2; no firm D call. The CDR3 runs 16 residues. The V and J ends lost 2 bases and 3 bases respectively, with 13 bases between them. Germline V gene lookup returns CDR1 MGHRA and CDR2 YSYEKL. CDR3 bases: TGCGCCAGCAGCCAAAAGACCTTCCAGGACACCGGGGAGCTGTTTTTT. It yields the protein CASSQKTFQDTGELFF.

The V and J genes are TRBV11-2 and TRBJ2-7; 12 nucleotides line up with TRBD2. Germline V CDR1 and CDR2: SGHAT, FQNNGV. This CDR3 is built from 16 residues. Trimming took 6 bases from V and 2 from J; bases not matched to a gene: 8. CDR3 region: CASSQGPSGRAYEQYF. DNA for the CDR3: TGTGCCAGCAGTCAAGGCCCTAGCGGGAGGGCCTACGAGCAGTACTTC.